These 26 T cell receptor beta chains were sequenced from one sample in a study of regulatory T cells in long-lasting Graves disease. Construction of the TCR beta libraries employed iRepertoire HTBI primers in conjunction with Arm-PCR of CDR3 regions. A single record per CDR3 protein comes from TCRdb applying MiXCR to the multiplex PCR reads. The sample contains roughly 420,000 distinct CDR3 sequences, 15% of which appear only once. Time point of the sample: newly diagnosed GD, antithyroid drugs for less than 3 months. PBMC-derived RNA was used for the TCR library. The sequenced sample was peripheral blood mononuclear cells (PBMCs), obtained at new diagnosis, from a patient treated with antithyroid drugs. These TCRs come from a female donor with Graves disease.

In this sample, this clonotype turned up many times. The V gene is TRBV6-2 or TRBV6-3, the J gene TRBJ2-7, with D possibly being TRBD2 (6 bases). The CDR3 length is 16 residues. Trimming removed 0 bases from V and 0 bases from J, with 12 bases in between. The germline V gene has CDR1 MNHEY and CDR2 SVGEGT. CDR3 loop: CASSYSSVGGSYEQYF. The DNA of the CDR3 is TGTGCCAGCAGTTACTCTTCTGTCGGGGGCTCCTACGAGCAGTACTTC.

This rearrangement joins TRBV28 to TRBJ2-1; TRBD1 agrees at 12 bases. J gave up 4 bases and V 3 bases, and 4 bases lay outside the gene matches. Germline values: CDR1 MDHEN, CDR2 SYDVKM. The CDR3 length is 16 residues. The CDR3, as DNA: TGTGCCAGCAGTTTGGGGACAGGGGGCTTTTACAATGAGCAGTTCTTC. Protein sequence: CASSLGTGGFYNEQFF. The whole variable domain, remainder taken from reference TRBV28 and TRBJ2-1, is DVKVTQSSRYLVKRTGEKVFLECVQDMDHENMFWYRQDPGLGLRLIYFSYDVKMKEKGDIPEGYSVSREKKERFSLILESASTNQTSMYLCASSLGTGGFYNEQFFGPGTRLTVL.

This clonotype was seen at least ten times. The chain carries TRBV7-8 and TRBJ1-1; no definite D call. The CDR3 runs to 17 residues. V lost 4 bases to trimming and J lost 2 bases, with 20 bases between them. Germline lookup yields CDR1 SGHVS and CDR2 FQNEAQ. The CDR3 region has the DNA TGTGCCAGCAGCTCCCGACCCACCGGAGCCTTTAACACTGAAGCTTTCTTT. This translates into CASSSRPTGAFNTEAFF.

This clonotype appeared many times. The chain joins TRBV7-8 to TRBJ2-1; 13 bases align to TRBD2. Germline assignment: CDR1 SGHVS and CDR2 FQNEAQ. The V gene end was trimmed by 5 bases and the J gene end by 6 bases; junction bases not matched to a gene: 4. CDR3 length: 15 amino acids. CDR3 nucleotide sequence: TGTGCCAGCAGCGCCGGACTAGCGGGAGCCAATGAGCAGTTCTTC. This gives the protein CASSAGLAGANEQFF.

Only a few counts were recorded for this clonotype. In DNA, the CDR3 is TGTGCCAGCAGCTTAATGCAGGGTTACTCTGGGGCCAACGTCCTGACTTTC. This encodes CASSLMQGYSGANVLTF. The chain joins TRBV7-2 to TRBJ2-6, with D possibly TRBD1 on 5 matching bases. The germline V gene encodes CDR1 SGHTA and CDR2 FQGNSA. Trimming cost V 2 bases and J 0 bases, with 11 bases left between them. CDR3 length: 17 residues. The full variable domain, completed using reference TRBV7-2 and TRBJ2-6, is GAGVSQSPSNKVTEKGKDVELRCDPISGHTALYWYRQSLGQGLEFLIYFQGNSAPDKSGLPSDRFSAERTGGSVSTLTIQRTQQEDSAVYLCASSLMQGYSGANVLTFGAGSRLTVL.

This clonotype has a count of ten or more. CDR3 nucleotide sequence: TGCGCCAGCGCCTCCGGGACAGGGGTGAAGATCGCTGAAGCTTTCTTT. It is translated as CASASGTGVKIAEAFF. The rearrangement joins TRBV5-1 to TRBJ1-1; TRBD1 aligns across 10 bases. CDR1 SGHRS and CDR2 YFSETQ come from the germline V gene. Trimming at V came to 7 bases and at J to 6 bases, leaving 15 bases not matched to a gene. The CDR3 runs to 16 residues.

This clonotype showed up many times. The chain uses TRBV7-2 and TRBJ2-5; 9 bases fit TRBD2. After removal of 1 base from V and 3 bases from J, the junction contained 3 bases not matched to a gene. Germline V gives CDR1 SGHTA, CDR2 FQGNSA. This CDR3 is built from 15 residues. The CDR3 DNA is TGTGCCAGCAGCTTAGTGGGCGGGGGGGAAGAGACCCAGTACTTC. Its translation: CASSLVGGGEETQYF.

V gene TRBV7-2 combines with J gene TRBJ2-7; weak D call: TRBD2 (6 bases). CDR3 length: 15 amino acids. Germline V lookup: CDR1 SGHTA, CDR2 FQGNSA. The ends were cut back, 1 base at V and 9 bases at J, with 19 bases in the middle. Here the CDR3 reads CASSLDLSTGDGQYF. The CDR3 DNA reads TGTGCCAGCAGCTTAGACTTATCGACGGGAGATGGGCAGTACTTC.

This clonotype was picked up a small number of times. V gene TRBV29-1 combines with J gene TRBJ2-1, with D maybe TRBD1 (7 bases). Germline loops: CDR1 SQVTM, CDR2 ANQGSEA. The CDR3 length is 13 residues. The V end was cut by 2 bases, the J end by 8 bases, with 13 bases between. DNA for the CDR3: TGCAGCGTTGAATTGGACAGGAGGGATGAGCAGTTCTTC. Residues: CSVELDRRDEQFF.

This clonotype was counted at least ten times. The chain employs TRBV6-1 and TRBJ2-2; D could derive from TRBD1 or TRBD2 (5 bases each). CDR3 size: 14 residues. CDR1 is MNHNS, CDR2 SASEGT, per germline. Trimming shortened V by 0 bases and J by 7 bases, and 9 bases separated the two germline ends. CDR3 residues: CASSEARDDGELFF. As DNA, the CDR3 is TGTGCCAGCAGTGAAGCGAGGGACGACGGGGAGCTGTTTTTT.

This clonotype was found many times. The CDR3: CASSLPGDGYTF. The DNA of the CDR3 is TGTGCCAGCAGTTTACCGGGGGATGGCTACACCTTC. The rearrangement uses TRBV12-3 or TRBV12-4 and TRBJ1-2; the D gene is possibly TRBD1 (5 bases). Trimming left V 2 bases short and J 6 bases short, with 7 bases between. The CDR3 contains 12 residues.

This clonotype appeared a single time. The chain links TRBV5-5 to TRBJ2-2, with TRBD2 identical over 12 bases. Germline loops: CDR1 SGHKS, CDR2 YYEKEE (reference sequence). After removal of 0 bases from V and 10 bases from J, the junction contained 7 bases not matched to a gene. This CDR3 is built from 16 residues. The CDR3 here is CASSLGALAGGLELFF. DNA of the CDR3: TGTGCCAGCAGCTTGGGGGCCCTAGCGGGAGGGCTGGAGCTGTTTTTT.

The chain is built from TRBV6-2 or TRBV6-3 and TRBJ2-5, with D possibly being TRBD1 or TRBD2 (5 bases each). Trimming removed 5 bases from V and 4 bases from J, with 23 bases in between. CDR3 length: 17 residues. In germline, CDR1 is MNHEY, CDR2 SVGEGT. The CDR3 sequence is CASSEMLGVRLRETQYF. DNA of the CDR3: TGTGCCAGCAGTGAAATGTTGGGGGTCCGATTGAGAGAGACCCAGTACTTC.

This clonotype occurred many times. The chain is built from TRBV12-3 or TRBV12-4 and TRBJ1-1; D call uncertain. The CDR3 runs 13 residues. Trimming left V 6 bases short and J 1 base short, with 9 bases between. The CDR3 is CASSSHQNTEAFF. The DNA of the CDR3 is TGTGCCAGCAGCTCCCATCAGAACACTGAAGCTTTCTTT.

This clonotype was counted many times. The CDR3 region is CASSPDRAPTPLHF. The CDR3 nucleotides read TGTGCCAGCAGCCCAGACAGGGCTCCGACACCCCTCCACTTT. The gene calls are TRBV11-2 and TRBJ1-6, with 7 positions matching TRBD1. This CDR3 spans 14 amino acids. Germline values: CDR1 SGHAT, CDR2 FQNNGV. Trimming removed 5 bases from V and 11 bases from J; junction bases left unmatched: 9.

In this sample, this clonotype turned up many times. The chain couples TRBV7-9 to TRBJ1-1; 7 positions agree with TRBD1. Germline V gene lookup returns CDR1 SEHNR and CDR2 FQNEAQ (reference sequence). Trimming took 5 bases from V and 0 from J; bases not matched to a gene: 9. The length of the CDR3 is 16 residues. Written as DNA, the CDR3 is TGTGCCAGCAGCCCCGGGACAGCGGACCTGAACACTGAAGCTTTCTTT. This translates into CASSPGTADLNTEAFF.

There are many counts of this clonotype. The rearrangement joins TRBV6-1 to TRBJ1-5; 7 bases align to TRBD1. V lost 4 bases, J lost 4 bases, and 7 bases stayed unmatched. CDR3 length: 15 amino acids. Germline V gene data show CDR1 as MNHNS and CDR2 as SASEGT. DNA of the CDR3: TGTGCCAGCAGTGCCCAAAAGGGGGCGAATCAGCCCCAGCATTTT. It is translated as CASSAQKGANQPQHF.

This clonotype showed up many times. The genes are TRBV5-1 and TRBJ2-2; D may match TRBD1 or TRBD2 (5 bases each). The CDR3 is made up of 15 amino acids. Germline loops: CDR1 SGHRS, CDR2 YFSETQ. V shed 5 bases and J shed 1 base, with 12 bases lying between them. The CDR3 is CASRSGTQNTGELFF. The CDR3 DNA reads TGCGCCAGCAGGTCTGGGACCCAGAACACCGGGGAGCTGTTTTTT.

V gene TRBV12-3 or TRBV12-4 combines with J gene TRBJ1-6, with TRBD1 as a possible D gene (6 bases). The CDR3 length is 14 residues. Between the trimmed V and J ends, which lost 2 bases and 11 bases, there was a span of 13 bases. This CDR3 is CASSLRDNVTPLHF. Written as DNA, the CDR3 is TGTGCCAGCAGTTTACGGGACAACGTTACACCCCTCCACTTT.

This clonotype was detected many times. The CDR3 DNA is TGTGCCACCAGTCAGCTGGGGAACACTGAAGCTTTCTTT. This translates into CATSQLGNTEAFF. This rearrangement joins TRBV24-1 to TRBJ1-1; D gene uncertain. Trimming stripped 6 bases from V and 1 base from J, with 8 bases between. Germline V gene lookup returns CDR1 KGHDR and CDR2 SFDVKD. The CDR3 length is 13 residues.

This clonotype came up many times. The chain has TRBV20-1 and TRBJ1-6; perhaps TRBD1 as D (5 bases). The germline CDR1 and CDR2 sequences are DFQATT and SNEGSKA (reference sequence). The CDR3 is made up of 15 amino acids. With 4 bases removed from V and 8 bases from J, the gap between germline ends came to 18 bases. The CDR3 coding sequence is TGCAGTGCTACCGGGACCGAGGGTGGGGATTCACCCCTCCACTTT. This codes for CSATGTEGGDSPLHF.

This clonotype appeared many times. V usage is TRBV20-1 and J usage is TRBJ2-7; D tentatively fits TRBD1 or TRBD2 (5 bases each). Trimming shortened V by 0 bases and J by 7 bases, and 16 bases separated the two germline ends. The germline V gene has CDR1 DFQATT and CDR2 SNEGSKA (reference sequence). This CDR3 contains 14 residues. The CDR3 bases are TGCAGTGCTAGAGATCGGGCAGGGTGGAGGGAGCAGTACTTC. Protein product: CSARDRAGWREQYF.

The chain combines TRBV6-6 with TRBJ2-1; 11 bases line up with TRBD2. Germline trimming cut 0 bases from V and 0 bases from J; bases unmatched to any gene: 7. The CDR3 extends over 19 amino acids. Germline V CDR1 and CDR2: MNHNY, SVGAGI (reference sequence). Here the CDR3 DNA reads TGTGCCAGCAGTTACTCGAGGCTAGCGGGGGGCCTCTCCTACAATGAGCAGTTCTTC. This codes for CASSYSRLAGGLSYNEQFF.

This clonotype appeared many times. J is TRBJ2-1 and V is TRBV6-5; 11 positions agree with TRBD2. This CDR3 contains 16 residues. Germline loops: CDR1 MNHEY, CDR2 SVGAGI. After removal of 2 bases from V and 2 bases from J, the junction contained 2 bases not matched to a gene. The CDR3 loop is CASSYGTSGAYNEQFF. CDR3 nucleotides: TGTGCCAGCAGTTACGGGACTAGCGGAGCCTACAATGAGCAGTTCTTC.

This clonotype has a count of ten or more. V gene TRBV6-5 combines with J gene TRBJ2-7, with 8 bases matching TRBD2. CDR3 length: 16 residues. Germline assignment: CDR1 MNHEY and CDR2 SVGAGI. Trimming removed 4 bases from V and 0 bases from J; junction bases left unmatched: 8. The CDR3 coding sequence is TGTGCCAGCAGTTTCCGGACTAGCCGAGCCTCCTACGAGCAGTACTTC. Its translation is CASSFRTSRASYEQYF.

This clonotype has a handful of counts. The genes are TRBV7-9 and TRBJ2-1; 7 nucleotides line up with TRBD1. This CDR3 has 15 amino acids. CDR1 is SEHNR and CDR2 is FQNEAQ in the germline V gene (reference sequence). The junction had 4 bases not matched to a gene; V was cut back by 5 bases and J by 0 bases. CDR3 loop: CASSPYRGSYNEQFF. In nucleotides, the CDR3 is TGTGCCAGCAGCCCTTACAGGGGCTCCTACAATGAGCAGTTCTTC. Full variable domain (rest looked up from reference TRBV7-9 and TRBJ2-1): DTGVSQNPRHKITKRGQNVTFRCDPISEHNRLYWYRQTLGQGPEFLTYFQNEAQLEKSRLLSDRFSAERPKGSFSTLEIQRTEQGDSAMYLCASSPYRGSYNEQFFGPGTRLTVL.